This entry lists 18 T cell receptor beta chains sequenced from one sample in a study of blood T cell repertoires in COVID-19. Profiled with immunoSEQ multiplex PCR; TCRdb holds only in-frame clones, not every one. The sample holds some 220,000 clones, 75% to 85% seen once. Specimen: peripheral blood. These receptors were taken from a human donor in a cohort sampled during active COVID-19.

This clone was counted a single time. The chain uses TRBV13 and TRBJ1-4, with D maybe TRBD1 (6 bases). Germline CDR1 and CDR2: PRHDT and FYEKMQ (reference sequence). The CDR3 runs 15 residues. Trimming pared 1 base from V and 10 bases from J, leaving 16 bases between. Here the CDR3 reads CASSLVRQGKGKLFF. The CDR3 DNA reads as TGTGCCAGCAGCTTAGTTCGCCAGGGGAAGGGAAAACTGTTTTTT.

The chain carries TRBV19 and TRBJ1-6; 8 bases agree with TRBD1. The germline V gene encodes CDR1 LNHDA and CDR2 SQIVND (reference sequence). CDR3 length: 17 residues. V was pared by 0 bases and J by 3 bases, with 4 bases of the junction left unmatched. CDR3 nucleotide sequence: TGTGCCAGTAGTATAGAGGAGGACAGGGTCTATAATTCACCCCTCCACTTT. Its translation: CASSIEEDRVYNSPLHF.

V gene TRBV6-5 combines with J gene TRBJ2-3, with D possibly matching TRBD2 (5 bases). This CDR3 spans 15 amino acids. Germline assignment: CDR1 MNHEY and CDR2 SVGAGI. The germline V and J ends were trimmed by 0 bases and 0 bases, with 7 bases remaining between them. The CDR3 sequence is CASSYSRESTDTQYF. The CDR3 coding sequence is TGTGCCAGCAGTTACTCGAGGGAGAGCACAGATACGCAGTATTTT.

The rearrangement uses TRBV5-1 and TRBJ2-3, with D maybe TRBD2 (6 bases). V was pared by 2 bases and J by 2 bases, with 12 bases between. This CDR3 is built from 15 residues. CDR1 SGHRS and CDR2 YFSETQ come from the germline V gene. The CDR3 here is CASSLGDLATDTQYF. The DNA for the CDR3 is TGCGCCAGCAGCTTAGGGGACTTAGCCACAGATACGCAGTATTTT. The whole variable domain, remainder taken from reference TRBV5-1 and TRBJ2-3, is KAGVTQTPRYLIKTRGQQVTLSCSPISGHRSVSWYQQTPGQGLQFLFEYFSETQRNKGNFPGRFSGRQFSNSRSEMNVSTLELGDSALYLCASSLGDLATDTQYFGPGTRLTVL.

This chain uses TRBV19 with TRBJ1-1; D remains unclear. The germline V gene has CDR1 LNHDA and CDR2 SQIVND (reference sequence). The CDR3 is made up of 14 amino acids. V was trimmed by 6 bases and J by 0 bases, leaving 11 bases between them. The CDR3 sequence is CASREGGMNTEAFF. As DNA, the CDR3 is TGTGCCAGTAGGGAAGGAGGAATGAACACTGAAGCTTTCTTT.

This chain links TRBV7-2 with TRBJ2-4; the D gene is possibly TRBD1 (6 bases). Germline assignment: CDR1 SGHTA and CDR2 FQGNSA. The CDR3 is 12 residues long. V lost 5 bases and J lost 7, with 9 bases in between. CDR3 DNA: TGTGCCAGCAGCGCCCAGGGGAACATTCAGTACTTC. It codes for CASSAQGNIQYF. Filled out from reference TRBV7-2 and TRBJ2-4, the complete variable domain reads GAGVSQSPSNKVTEKGKDVELRCDPISGHTALYWYRQSLGQGLEFLIYFQGNSAPDKSGLPSDRFSAERTGGSVSTLTIQRTQQEDSAVYLCASSAQGNIQYFGAGTRLSVL.

V gene TRBV27 combines with J gene TRBJ1-2; 7 positions agree with TRBD1. The CDR3 loop spans 13 amino acids. Germline V CDR1 and CDR2: MNHEY, SMNVEV (reference sequence). Trimming removed 6 bases from V and 6 bases from J; junction bases left unmatched: 7. CDR3 protein: CASRVGRGDGYTF. CDR3 nucleotide sequence: TGTGCCAGCAGAGTGGGCAGGGGGGATGGCTACACCTTC.

V is TRBV6-6 and J is TRBJ2-5, with D perhaps matching TRBD2 (7 bases). V lost 8 bases and J lost 2, with 18 bases in between. Germline loops: CDR1 MNHNY, CDR2 SVGAGI (reference sequence). CDR3 size: 15 residues. This CDR3 is CASGGGLREQETQYF. The DNA of the CDR3 is TGTGCCAGCGGGGGGGGCTTGCGGGAACAAGAGACCCAGTACTTC.

The chain uses TRBV7-2 and TRBJ2-2; 8 bases are a match to TRBD2. From germline, CDR1 is SGHTA and CDR2 FQGNSA. The V gene end was trimmed by 6 bases and the J gene end by 7 bases; junction bases not matched to a gene: 7. The CDR3 is made up of 14 amino acids. DNA for the CDR3: TGTGCCAGCAGTTCGGGACTAGGGTACGGGGAGCTGTTTTTT. Translated, it gives CASSSGLGYGELFF.

The chain links TRBV6-5 to TRBJ2-3; D ambiguous. Germline loops: CDR1 MNHEY, CDR2 SVGAGI. The ends were cut back, 4 bases at V and 2 bases at J, with 13 bases in the middle. The CDR3 runs 15 residues. For the CDR3, the DNA is TGTGCCAGCAGTTTCGGCGGCAGCGACACAGATACGCAGTATTTT. Protein sequence: CASSFGGSDTDTQYF.

V gene TRBV7-9 combines with J gene TRBJ1-2, with 10 nucleotides matching TRBD1. J gave up 7 bases and V 1 base, and 9 bases lay outside the gene matches. The CDR3 has 16 residues. Germline CDR1 SEHNR, CDR2 FQNEAQ (reference sequence). The CDR3 nucleotides read TGTGCCAGCAGCTTAGACGGGACAGGGGCGCTCTCTGGCTACACCTTC. It is translated as CASSLDGTGALSGYTF. Full variable domain (rest looked up from reference TRBV7-9 and TRBJ1-2): DTGVSQNPRHKITKRGQNVTFRCDPISEHNRLYWYRQTLGQGPEFLTYFQNEAQLEKSRLLSDRFSAERPKGSFSTLEIQRTEQGDSAMYLCASSLDGTGALSGYTFGSGTRLTVV.

This CDR3 is CASSVGTGGEAFF. In DNA form, the CDR3 reads TGCGCCAGCAGCGTCGGGACAGGGGGAGAAGCTTTCTTT. V gene TRBV5-1 combines with J gene TRBJ1-1; 11 bases match TRBD1. CDR3 length: 13 residues. Per the germline V gene, CDR1 is SGHRS and CDR2 is YFSETQ. V lost 4 bases, J lost 8 bases, and 4 bases stayed unmatched.

This rearrangement joins TRBV11-2 to TRBJ2-4; 9 nucleotides line up with TRBD2. The germline CDR1 and CDR2 sequences are SGHAT and FQNNGV. The V segment lost 1 base and the J segment 8 bases; nucleotides outside the gene matches: 12. The CDR3 contains 17 residues. CDR3 DNA: TGTGCCAGCAGCTTAGTGGTTGGGCTAGCGGGAACTCACATTCAGTACTTC. Translated, it gives CASSLVVGLAGTHIQYF.

This chain uses TRBV9 with TRBJ2-7; D may be TRBD2 (5 bases). There are 15 residues in the CDR3. The V and J ends lost 3 bases and 5 bases respectively, with 18 bases between them. Per the germline V gene, CDR1 is SGDLS and CDR2 is YYNGEE. CDR3 coding DNA: TGTGCCAGCAGCGGCGTAGGCGGACCCGGGGACGAGCAGTACTTC. Translation: CASSGVGGPGDEQYF.

Concerning this clone itself: A much larger clone differs by one base, so this may be a read error. This sample includes further DNA sequences coding for the same CDR3. V and J are TRBV5-4 and TRBJ2-7; D is perhaps TRBD1 (6 bases). CDR1 is SGHNT and CDR2 is YYREEE in the germline V gene (reference sequence). Trimming stripped 0 bases from V and 0 bases from J, with 10 bases between. This CDR3 contains 15 residues. Written as DNA, the CDR3 is TGTGCCAGCAGCTTGGGGGGGCAGGGCTCCTACGAGCAGTACTTC. As protein: CASSLGGQGSYEQYF. The full variable domain, completed using reference TRBV5-4 and TRBJ2-7, is ETGVTQSPTHLIKTRGQQVTLRCSSQSGHNTVSWYQQALGQGPQFIFQYYREEENGRGNFPPRFSGLQFPNYSSELNVNALELDDSALYLCASSLGGQGSYEQYFGPGTRLTVT.

The chain recombines TRBV5-1 with TRBJ1-2, with 11 bases that match TRBD1. Germline lookup yields CDR1 SGHRS and CDR2 YFSETQ. The trim removed 1 base at V and 8 bases at J, leaving 7 bases unmatched. CDR3 length: 15 amino acids. The CDR3 region is CASSLTEDRGRGYTF. The CDR3 nucleotides read TGCGCCAGCAGCTTGACCGAGGACAGGGGGCGAGGCTACACCTTC. Combining the CDR3 with reference TRBV5-1 and TRBJ1-2 gives the whole variable domain KAGVTQTPRYLIKTRGQQVTLSCSPISGHRSVSWYQQTPGQGLQFLFEYFSETQRNKGNFPGRFSGRQFSNSRSEMNVSTLELGDSALYLCASSLTEDRGRGYTFGSGTRLTVV.

The chain employs TRBV28 and TRBJ2-1, with 7 bases lining up with TRBD1. V shed 5 bases, J shed 7 bases, and the junction held 14 bases outside the gene matches. There are 16 residues in the CDR3. CDR1 and CDR2 (germline): MDHEN, SYDVKM. CDR3 in amino acids: CASSLNEGAFGNEQFF. The CDR3 DNA reads TGTGCCAGCAGTCTTAATGAGGGGGCATTTGGGAATGAGCAGTTCTTC.

V is TRBV3-1 (or the pseudogene TRBV3-2) and J is TRBJ2-5, with D possibly TRBD1 on 6 matching bases. CDR1 is LGHDT and CDR2 is YNNKEL in the germline V gene (reference sequence). V was clipped by 0 bases and J by 2 bases, with 22 bases between them. The CDR3 consists of 19 residues. This chain's CDR3 is CASSQDRQGLLPSQETQYF. Here the CDR3 DNA reads TGTGCCAGCAGCCAAGATCGGCAGGGGCTTCTTCCATCACAAGAGACCCAGTACTTC.